Listed below are T cell receptor beta chains from one sample, sequenced in a study of control samples from healthy donors and cancer patients. This table comes from immunoSEQ multiplex PCR, and its TCRdb copy is limited to in-frame clones, with some not included. The sample gives 260,000 or so clones, more than 65% of which show up once; 13% is in the top ten. Sequenced material: PBMCs. These receptors were obtained from a woman aged 55-70 years with lung cancer. The CDR3 runs from the conserved cysteine through the conserved F or W. D genes are given only for firm matches. Rows give clone size only sometimes, using once, few, many, or a class for an expanded clone.

D gene,V gene,J gene,clone size,CDR3 protein,CDR3 DNA
TRBD2,TRBV28,TRBJ2-1,.,CASRGLAGASYNEQFF,TGTGCCAGCAGGGGACTAGCGGGAGCGTCCTACAATGAGCAGTTCTTC
.,TRBV11-2,TRBJ1-6,.,CASRRRGAGADSPLHF,TGTGCCAGTAGAAGAAGGGGGGCAGGGGCAGATTCACCCCTCCACTTT
.,TRBV29-1,TRBJ1-3,.,CSVDSGNTIYF,TGCAGCGTGGACAGTGGAAACACCATATATTTT
.,TRBV4-2,TRBJ1-6,few,CASSQVAGAGNSPLHF,TGTGCCAGCAGCCAAGTCGCCGGGGCCGGTAATTCACCCCTCCACTTT
TRBD1,TRBV29-1,TRBJ2-5,.,CSVGGRGPETQYF,TGCAGCGTTGGCGGCAGGGGGCCCGAGACCCAGTACTTC
.,TRBV7-2,TRBJ1-5,.,CASSSGVQPQHF,TGTGCCAGCAGCTCAGGGGTCCAGCCCCAGCATTTT
.,TRBV11-3,TRBJ2-1,.,CASSLGGTSYNEQFF,TGTGCCAGCAGCCTGGGGGGTACCTCCTACAATGAGCAGTTCTTC
TRBD2,TRBV5-1,TRBJ2-5,.,CASSLAGPGRAYETQYF,TGCGCCAGCAGCTTGGCCGGCCCCGGGAGGGCCTACGAGACCCAGTACTTC
TRBD1,TRBV7-9,TRBJ1-6,.,CASSSGQGRGESPLHF,TGTGCCAGCAGCTCTGGACAGGGAAGGGGAGAGTCACCCCTCCACTTT
.,TRBV30,TRBJ1-1,.,CAWSPLNTEAFF,TGTGCCTGGAGTCCGCTGAACACTGAAGCTTTCTTT
TRBD1,TRBV11-1,TRBJ2-5,.,CASSFRDRAQETQYF,TGTGCCAGCAGCTTCCGGGACAGGGCCCAAGAGACCCAGTACTTC
.,TRBV19,TRBJ1-2,once,CASSLAASLGNYGYTF,TGTGCCAGTAGTCTGGCAGCGAGCCTGGGGAACTATGGCTACACCTTC
.,TRBV28,TRBJ1-1,.,CASRLTHTEAFF,TGTGCCAGCAGACTGACACATACTGAAGCTTTCTTT
.,TRBV5-1,TRBJ2-2,once,CASSLTGNTGELFF,TGCGCCAGCAGCTTGACTGGGAACACCGGGGAGCTGTTTTTT
.,TRBV3-1/TRBV3-2,TRBJ1-1,.,CASSQGGVMAEAFF,TGTGCCAGCAGCCAAGGCGGGGTGATGGCTGAAGCTTTCTTT
.,TRBV28,TRBJ2-7,.,CASGIFYEQYF,TGTGCCAGCGGGATCTTCTACGAGCAGTACTTC
.,TRBV27,TRBJ2-7,.,CASSLSSDSTYEQYF,TGTGCCAGCAGTTTATCGTCAGACAGTACCTACGAGCAGTACTTC
.,TRBV6-5,TRBJ1-2,few,CASSYSIGNNYGYTF,TGTGCCAGCAGTTACTCGATAGGCAACAACTATGGCTACACCTTC
.,TRBV2,TRBJ2-1,.,CASNGYLGNEQFF,TGTGCCAGCAACGGGTATCTGGGGAATGAGCAGTTCTTC
TRBD1,TRBV7-3,TRBJ2-3,.,CASSSRQGVDTQYF,TGTGCCAGCAGCTCTCGACAGGGGGTAGATACGCAGTATTTT
.,TRBV28,TRBJ2-1,.,CASSGRGRYNEQFF,TGTGCCAGCAGTGGTCGCGGGCGCTACAATGAGCAGTTCTTC
TRBD2,TRBV7-3,TRBJ2-7,.,CASSSGGTSGSRQYF,TGTGCCAGCAGCTCCGGCGGGACTAGCGGGAGCAGGCAGTACTTC
TRBD2,TRBV6-1,TRBJ2-1,.,CASSEAGGRASSEQFF,TGTGCCAGCAGTGAAGCGGGCGGGAGGGCTTCTAGTGAGCAGTTCTTC
.,TRBV28,TRBJ1-2,.,CASSSLTVNYGYTF,TGTGCCAGCAGTTCTCTGACGGTGAACTATGGCTACACCTTC
.,TRBV9,TRBJ1-6,few,CASSVGHLHF,TGTGCCAGCAGCGTAGGGCATCTCCACTTT
TRBD2,TRBV6-7,TRBJ2-5,.,CASSRKEKGGPGETQYF,TGTGCCAGCAGTAGGAAGGAAAAGGGAGGGCCGGGAGAGACCCAGTACTTC
.,TRBV7-9,TRBJ2-3,.,CASSLVMDTQYF,TGTGCCAGCAGCTTAGTAATGGATACGCAGTATTTT
.,TRBV7-3,TRBJ1-1,.,CASSLGRNTEAFF,TGTGCCAGCAGCCTAGGCCGGAACACTGAAGCTTTCTTT
.,TRBV19,TRBJ2-3,.,CASSIGQNTDTQYF,TGTGCCAGTAGTATTGGGCAGAACACAGATACGCAGTATTTT
.,TRBV5-1,TRBJ2-2,.,CASSHGGELTGELFF,TGCGCCAGCAGCCATGGTGGCGAGCTCACCGGGGAGCTGTTTTTT
TRBD1,TRBV5-4,TRBJ1-1,.,CASSLTGDAEAFF,TGTGCCAGCAGCTTGACAGGGGATGCTGAAGCTTTCTTT
.,TRBV29-1,TRBJ1-1,.,CSVEPDGEAFF,TGCAGCGTTGAACCCGACGGGGAAGCTTTCTTT
.,TRBV7-2,TRBJ1-4,.,CASSLGGNPNEKLFF,TGTGCCAGCAGCTTAGGGGGAAACCCAAATGAAAAACTGTTTTTT
TRBD2,TRBV7-9,TRBJ2-1,.,CASSLRRSLAGGWNEQFF,TGTGCCAGCAGCTTAAGGAGGTCCCTAGCGGGAGGGTGGAATGAGCAGTTCTTC
TRBD2,TRBV4-1,TRBJ2-3,.,CASSLGLAGGTDTQYF,TGCGCCAGCAGCCTCGGACTAGCGGGAGGGACGGATACGCAGTATTTT
TRBD2,TRBV28,TRBJ2-1,once,CASSNTGLAGNEQFF,TGTGCCAGCAGTAATACTGGACTAGCGGGCAATGAGCAGTTCTTC
.,TRBV15,TRBJ2-7,.,CATSIGGRPEQYF,TGTGCCACCAGCATCGGGGGACGGCCGGAGCAGTACTTC
TRBD2,TRBV5-1,TRBJ2-1,.,CASSYGLAIGNEQFF,TGCGCCAGCAGCTACGGACTAGCAATAGGCAATGAGCAGTTCTTC
.,TRBV18,TRBJ2-7,.,CASSPPSSSYEQYF,TGTGCCAGCTCACCACCCTCTAGCTCCTACGAGCAGTACTTC
TRBD2,TRBV7-8,TRBJ2-7,few,CASSNRDYPGEQYF,TGTGCCAGCAGCAACCGGGACTACCCGGGCGAGCAGTACTTC